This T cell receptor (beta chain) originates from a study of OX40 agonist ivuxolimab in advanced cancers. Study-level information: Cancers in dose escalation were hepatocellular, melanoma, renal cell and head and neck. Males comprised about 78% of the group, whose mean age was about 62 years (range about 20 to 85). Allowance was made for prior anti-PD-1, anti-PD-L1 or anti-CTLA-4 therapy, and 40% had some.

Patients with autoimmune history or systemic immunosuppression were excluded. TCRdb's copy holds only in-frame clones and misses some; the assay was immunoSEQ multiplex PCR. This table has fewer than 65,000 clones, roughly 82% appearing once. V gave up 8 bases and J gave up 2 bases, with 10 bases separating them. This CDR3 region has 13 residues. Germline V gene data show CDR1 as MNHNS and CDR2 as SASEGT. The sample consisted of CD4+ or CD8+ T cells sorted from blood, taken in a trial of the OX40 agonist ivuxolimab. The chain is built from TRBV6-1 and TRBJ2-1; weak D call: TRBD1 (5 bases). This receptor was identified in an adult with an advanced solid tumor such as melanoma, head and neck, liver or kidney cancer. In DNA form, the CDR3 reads TGTGCCAGCCTCAGGGAAACCTACAATGAGCAGTTCTTC. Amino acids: CASLRETYNEQFF.